This T cell receptor beta chain was obtained from a study of shared clonotypes between healthy human individuals. The protocol was immunoSEQ multiplex PCR, while the TCRdb copy is restricted to in-frame clones and leaves out a portion. This sample has a few hundred thousand clones, with about nine tenths found just once. Germline V lookup: CDR1 SGHNT, CDR2 YYREEE (reference sequence). The CDR3 sequence is 13 residues long. V was shortened by 0 bases and J by 7 bases, with 10 bases between the two germline ends. The chain couples TRBV5-4 to TRBJ2-5; D call uncertain. The sequenced sample consisted of memory CD8+ T cells sorted from blood. This sample's subset: CD45RO+ cells pooled with CCR7-negative TemRA cells. This TCR was recovered from a man in his late teens or twenties in good health. CDR3 sequence reads: CASSLGVPGTQYF. The CDR3 nucleotides read TGTGCCAGCAGCTTGGGGGTTCCTGGGACCCAGTACTTC. The complete variable domain, with remaining parts taken from reference TRBV5-4 and TRBJ2-5, reads ETGVTQSPTHLIKTRGQQVTLRCSSQSGHNTVSWYQQALGQGPQFIFQYYREEENGRGNFPPRFSGLQFPNYSSELNVNALELDDSALYLCASSLGVPGTQYFGPGTRLLVL.